These 25 T cell receptor beta chains share one sample of origin, sequenced in a study of cytomegalovirus exposure and HLA in healthy donors. The PCR used 60 Vbeta and 13 Jbeta primers. The data were produced by immunoSEQ multiplex PCR, yet TCRdb's version contains in-frame clones alone and is incomplete. The sample consists of about 190,000 clones, roughly 80% of them appearing once. Input material: PBMCs. The receptor set was obtained from a woman aged 25 to 39 in good health and CMV-seropositive.

J is TRBJ2-3 and V is TRBV6-6; 8 bases match TRBD2. This CDR3 region has 16 residues. With V trimmed by 2 bases and J by 5 bases, 9 bases remained unmatched. CDR1 and CDR2 (germline): MNHNY, SVGAGI (reference sequence). CDR3 protein: CASSYRAGRAGDTQYF. The CDR3 DNA sequence: TGTGCCAGCAGTTACCGGGCCGGGAGGGCTGGAGATACGCAGTATTTT.

This rearrangement joins TRBV5-1 to TRBJ1-3; D may be TRBD1 (5 bases). The CDR3 runs to 17 residues. Germline V gene sequence: CDR1 SGHRS, CDR2 YFSETQ. V was clipped by 4 bases and J by 0 bases, with 17 bases between them. The CDR3 reads CASSAEFRGSSGNTIYF. CDR3 nucleotide sequence: TGCGCCAGCAGCGCGGAATTTAGGGGATCCTCTGGAAACACCATATATTTT.

This clone has a handful of counts. The J gene is TRBJ1-4, the V gene TRBV2; D remains unclear. V lost 6 bases and J lost 5, with 10 bases in between. The CDR3 has 13 residues. The germline CDR1 and CDR2 sequences are SNHLY and FYNNEI. As DNA, the CDR3 is TGTGCCAGCAGGAAAACTACGAATGAAAAACTGTTTTTT. It yields the protein CASRKTTNEKLFF.

Note on this clone: Other DNA sequences within the sample encode an identical CDR3. The rearrangement links TRBV7-9 to TRBJ1-2; TRBD1 matches at 7 bases. This CDR3 has 14 amino acids. Per the germline V gene, CDR1 is SEHNR and CDR2 is FQNEAQ (reference sequence). The V and J ends lost 5 bases and 5 bases, in that order; junction bases with no gene match: 8. The CDR3 sequence: CASSPRQGEYGYTF. Here the CDR3 DNA reads TGTGCCAGCAGCCCGCGACAGGGAGAATATGGCTACACCTTC.

The V call is TRBV15, the J call TRBJ2-5, with TRBD1 matching 8 bases. CDR1 LNHNV and CDR2 YYDKDF come from the germline V gene (reference sequence). This CDR3 region has 16 residues. The junction had 8 bases not matched to a gene; V was cut back by 0 bases and J by 5 bases. The CDR3, as DNA: TGTGCCACCAGCAGAGATTATGGGGGACAGGCGGAGACCCAGTACTTC. Protein sequence: CATSRDYGGQAETQYF.

The chain has TRBV27 and TRBJ1-1; D is perhaps TRBD1 (5 bases). The length of the CDR3 is 14 residues. Trimming pared 3 bases from V and 4 bases from J, leaving 12 bases between. Germline V gene sequence: CDR1 MNHEY, CDR2 SMNVEV (reference sequence). CDR3 nucleotide sequence: TGTGCCAGCAGTTTGGGGGGTGCTGGCACTGAAGCTTTCTTT. Its translation is CASSLGGAGTEAFF.

This clone appeared once. This chain joins TRBV6-1 and TRBJ1-2; 8 bases are a match to TRBD1. V lost 0 bases and J lost 5; bases outside the gene matches: 5. Germline CDR1 and CDR2: MNHNS and SASEGT. There are 15 residues in the CDR3. As DNA, the CDR3 is TGTGCCAGCAGTGAAGCCCAGGGGGCGCGGTATGGCTACACCTTC. As protein: CASSEAQGARYGYTF.

The rearrangement uses TRBV19 and TRBJ2-7, with D maybe TRBD1 (5 bases). Trimming removed 5 bases at V and 3 bases at J, with 8 bases between. This CDR3 has 12 amino acids. From germline, CDR1 is LNHDA and CDR2 SQIVND (reference sequence). The CDR3: CASSGDSYEQYF. The CDR3 nucleotides read TGTGCCAGTAGTGGCGACAGCTACGAGCAGTACTTC.

The chain carries TRBV5-1 and TRBJ2-5; 11 bases line up with TRBD1. CDR3 size: 14 residues. CDR1 and CDR2 from the germline V gene are SGHRS and YFSETQ. J gave up 5 bases and V 5 bases, and 5 bases lay outside the gene matches. The CDR3 reads CASRLRDRGETQYF. The CDR3 DNA follows: TGCGCCAGCAGACTCCGGGACAGGGGGGAGACCCAGTACTTC.

This clone was picked up a small number of times. The rearrangement links TRBV6-1 to TRBJ2-6, with D unresolved. The CDR3 consists of 15 residues. Germline V gives CDR1 MNHNS, CDR2 SASEGT. Trimming removed 0 bases from V and 1 base from J, with 4 bases in between. In nucleotides, the CDR3 is TGTGCCAGCAGTGAAGCGCGTTCTGGGGCCAACGTCCTGACTTTC. This sequence encodes CASSEARSGANVLTF.

The chain has TRBV9 and TRBJ1-3; TRBD1 is a possible D gene (5 bases). V was pared by 0 bases and J by 0 bases, with 10 bases between. The CDR3 spans 16 residues. Per the germline V gene, CDR1 is SGDLS and CDR2 is YYNGEE. Here the CDR3 DNA reads TGTGCCAGCAGCGTAGCGGGGGTTACCTCTGGAAACACCATATATTTT. As protein: CASSVAGVTSGNTIYF. Using reference TRBV9 and TRBJ1-3 for the parts outside the CDR3, the full variable domain is DSGVTQTPKHLITATGQRVTLRCSPRSGDLSVYWYQQSLDQGLQFLIQYYNGEERAKGNILERFSAQQFPDLHSELNLSSLELGDSALYFCASSVAGVTSGNTIYFGEGSWLTVV.

In nucleotides, the CDR3 is TGTGCCAGCAGTCCGGACAGGGACTTTTCTGGCTACACCTTC. As protein: CASSPDRDFSGYTF. The chain carries TRBV6-5 and TRBJ1-2, with TRBD1 matching 8 bases. Germline V lookup: CDR1 MNHEY, CDR2 SVGAGI. Germline trimming cut 5 bases from V and 7 bases from J; bases unmatched to any gene: 9. The CDR3 runs 14 residues.

The V gene is TRBV21-1, the J gene TRBJ2-7; the table calls TRBD2, which could not be checked here. TRBV21-1 is flagged as a pseudogene. The CDR3 length is 12 residues. The CDR3 here is CASRNSFYEQYF. CDR3 DNA: TGTGCCAGCAGGAACTCCTTCTACGAGCAGTACTTC.

CDR3 loop: CASSPQGRKRTDTQYF. CDR3 DNA: TGTGCCAGCAGCCCTCAGGGGCGGAAACGCACAGATACGCAGTATTTT. This chain connects TRBV28 to TRBJ2-3; perhaps TRBD1 as D (6 bases). CDR1 and CDR2 from the germline V gene are MDHEN and SYDVKM. V dropped 6 bases and J dropped 1 base, with 17 bases sitting between them. The length of the CDR3 is 16 residues.

The V call is TRBV5-6, the J call TRBJ1-1; no clear D gene. V shed 2 bases and J shed 5 bases, with 13 bases lying between them. Germline V gene lookup returns CDR1 SGHDT and CDR2 YYEEEE. There are 14 residues in the CDR3. The CDR3 DNA reads TGTGCCAGCAGCTTTTTGGGTCCCGGGACTGAAGCTTTCTTT. It codes for CASSFLGPGTEAFF.

The chain uses TRBV5-4 and TRBJ2-2; D is possibly TRBD2 (5 bases). CDR3 length: 16 amino acids. CDR1 and CDR2 from the germline V gene are SGHNT and YYREEE (reference sequence). V lost 6 bases to trimming and J lost 1 base, with 16 bases between them. The CDR3 spells CASTRVTSGNTGELFF. For the CDR3, the DNA is TGTGCCAGCACGCGGGTGACTTCCGGGAACACCGGGGAGCTGTTTTTT.

The chain has TRBV19 and TRBJ2-2, with 10 bases aligning to TRBD2. V trimming: 3 bases; J trimming: 6 bases; junction bases outside the gene matches: 10. Germline CDR1 reads LNHDA; CDR2 reads SQIVND (reference sequence). This CDR3 comprises 17 residues. The CDR3 sequence: CASSISLAGVWAGELFF. The CDR3, as DNA: TGTGCCAGTAGTATTTCCCTAGCGGGAGTTTGGGCCGGGGAGCTGTTTTTT.

The chain links TRBV28 to TRBJ2-1, with 7 bases fitting TRBD2. Unmatched junction bases numbered 11, after V lost 6 bases and J lost 9 bases. This CDR3 is built from 14 residues. CDR1 and CDR2 (germline): MDHEN, SYDVKM. The CDR3: CASSLRAGRGEQFF. The CDR3 nucleotides read TGTGCCAGCAGCCTCAGGGCAGGGAGGGGTGAGCAGTTCTTC.

This chain uses TRBV10-3 with TRBJ2-7, with D possibly TRBD2 on 6 matching bases. V lost 0 bases, J lost 5 bases, and 14 bases lay in between. This CDR3 comprises 15 residues. Germline CDR1 and CDR2: ENHRY and SYGVKD. The CDR3 coding sequence is TGTGCCATCAGTGAGTCGACGACTAGTGCCAACGAGCAGTACTTC. Translated, it gives CAISESTTSANEQYF.

This clone has a single count. The chain carries TRBV5-8 and TRBJ1-5; 7 bases are shared with TRBD1. The germline V gene has CDR1 SGHTS and CDR2 YDEGEE. Unmatched junction bases numbered 10, after V lost 4 bases and J lost 3 bases. The CDR3 spans 16 residues. DNA of the CDR3: TGTGCCAGCAGCCTGAGACAGGGATCCCTCAATCAGCCCCAGCATTTT. Protein: CASSLRQGSLNQPQHF. The full variable domain, rest sourced from reference TRBV5-8 and TRBJ1-5, is EAGVTQSPTHLIKTRGQQATLRCSPISGHTSVYWYQQALGLGLQFLLWYDEGEERNRGNFPPRFSGRQFPNYSSELNVNALELEDSALYLCASSLRQGSLNQPQHFGDGTRLSIL.

The chain uses TRBV9 and TRBJ1-1; no firm D call. The CDR3 is 13 residues long. Germline CDR1 is SGDLS and CDR2 is YYNGEE. The ends were cut back, 5 bases at V and 2 bases at J, with 10 bases in the middle. CDR3 region: CASSAGLNTEAFF. DNA for the CDR3: TGTGCCAGCAGTGCGGGGTTAAACACTGAAGCTTTCTTT.

V is TRBV6-5 and J is TRBJ2-5; TRBD1 is a possible D gene (6 bases). Germline V lookup: CDR1 MNHEY, CDR2 SVGAGI. V lost 1 base to trimming and J lost 3 bases, with 15 bases between them. There are 16 residues in the CDR3. Here the CDR3 reads CASSYLMDRAKETQYF. CDR3 nucleotides: TGTGCCAGCAGTTACTTGATGGACAGAGCAAAAGAGACCCAGTACTTC.

This clone is labeled medium-sized. The CDR3 DNA is TGTGCCAGCAGCTCGACCCCGGGAATTTACGAGCAGTACTTC. Translated, it gives CASSSTPGIYEQYF. The chain combines TRBV7-9 with TRBJ2-7; tentative D call: TRBD2 (5 bases). This CDR3 has 14 amino acids. Germline V CDR1 and CDR2: SEHNR, FQNEAQ (reference sequence). Deletions cut 4 bases from V and 4 bases from J, with 14 bases between.

The chain links TRBV10-3 to TRBJ2-3; tentatively, D is TRBD2 (6 bases). The CDR3 is made up of 15 amino acids. Trimming removed 10 bases at V and 5 bases at J, with 22 bases between. The germline V gene encodes CDR1 ENHRY and CDR2 SYGVKD. The CDR3 sequence: CATYPGLEFGDTQYF. DNA for the CDR3: TGTGCCACTTACCCGGGACTGGAGTTTGGAGATACGCAGTATTTT.

The chain joins TRBV29-1 to TRBJ2-1, with TRBD2 identical over 7 bases. J gave up 8 bases and V 5 bases, and 9 bases lay outside the gene matches. The CDR3 runs 13 residues. Germline CDR1 SQVTM, CDR2 ANQGSEA. The CDR3 nucleotides are TGCAGCGTTATACGGGGGGTTGGTGATGAGCAGTTCTTC. It encodes CSVIRGVGDEQFF.